This TCR beta chain was recorded in a study of cytomegalovirus exposure and HLA in healthy donors. Germline V gives CDR1 SGDLS, CDR2 YYNGEE. The CDR3 runs 11 residues. Trimming stripped 6 bases from V and 7 bases from J, with 8 bases between. Nominally healthy donors provided the samples, though records likely missed some immune exposures. Amplification used 60 Vbeta primers and 13 Jbeta primers. In the original workflow: The count from a later analysis was 79 million or so unique TCR beta chains, around 10 million of them shared. Profiling relied on immunoSEQ multiplex PCR, and the TCRdb table lists in-frame clones only, not all of them. The V and J calls and clone size are taken from that table; D and trimming were inferred from the DNA. The sample yields about 140,000 clones, 73% seen once. Study-level results: The authors assumed roughly uniform sequencing depth across donors for presence/absence analyses. Follow-up analysis later connected one missense variant in DCLRE1C with trimming of TCR beta V- and J-genes.

About this clone: Antigen specificity is unknown.

The receptor comes from a human donor in good health. Material for sequencing was PBMCs. This sequence joins TRBV9 and TRBJ1-3, with D hard to call. CDR3 sequence: CASNSGNTIYF. The CDR3, as DNA: TGTGCCAGCAACAGTGGGAACACCATATATTTT. The full variable domain, rest sourced from reference TRBV9 and TRBJ1-3, is DSGVTQTPKHLITATGQRVTLRCSPRSGDLSVYWYQQSLDQGLQFLIQYYNGEERAKGNILERFSAQQFPDLHSELNLSSLELGDSALYFCASNSGNTIYFGEGSWLTVV.